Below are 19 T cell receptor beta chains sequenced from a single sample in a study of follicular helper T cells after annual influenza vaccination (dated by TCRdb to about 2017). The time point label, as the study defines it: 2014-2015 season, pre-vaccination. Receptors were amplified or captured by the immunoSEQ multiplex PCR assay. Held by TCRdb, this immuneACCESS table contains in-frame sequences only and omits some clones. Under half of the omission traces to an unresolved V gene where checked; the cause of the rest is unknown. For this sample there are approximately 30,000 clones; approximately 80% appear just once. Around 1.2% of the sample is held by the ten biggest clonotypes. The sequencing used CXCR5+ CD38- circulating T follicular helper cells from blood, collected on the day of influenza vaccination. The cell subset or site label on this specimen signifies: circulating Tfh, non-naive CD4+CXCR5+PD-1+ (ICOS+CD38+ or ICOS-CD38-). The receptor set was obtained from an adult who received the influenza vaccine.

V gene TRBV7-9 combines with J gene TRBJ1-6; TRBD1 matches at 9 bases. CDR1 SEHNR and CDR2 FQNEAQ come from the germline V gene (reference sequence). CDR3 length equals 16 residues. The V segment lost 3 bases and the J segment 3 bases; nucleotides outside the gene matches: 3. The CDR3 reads CASSFLDRGYNSPLHF. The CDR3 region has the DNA TGTGCCAGCAGCTTCTTGGACAGGGGCTATAATTCACCCCTCCACTTT.

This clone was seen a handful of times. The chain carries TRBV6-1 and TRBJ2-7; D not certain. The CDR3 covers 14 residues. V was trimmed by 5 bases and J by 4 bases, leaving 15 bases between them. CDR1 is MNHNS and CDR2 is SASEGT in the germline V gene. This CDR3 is CASSYGWAKYEQYF. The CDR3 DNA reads TGTGCCAGCAGTTATGGGTGGGCGAAGTACGAGCAGTACTTC.

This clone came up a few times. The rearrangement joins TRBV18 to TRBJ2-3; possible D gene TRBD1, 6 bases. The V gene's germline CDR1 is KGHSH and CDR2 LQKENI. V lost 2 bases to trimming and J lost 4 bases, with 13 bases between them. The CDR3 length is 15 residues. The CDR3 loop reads CASSPLSGVSDTQYF. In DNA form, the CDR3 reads TGTGCCAGCTCACCATTGTCAGGGGTTTCAGATACGCAGTATTTT. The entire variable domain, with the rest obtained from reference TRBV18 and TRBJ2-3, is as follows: NAGVMQNPRHLVRRRGQEARLRCSPMKGHSHVYWYRQLPEEGLKFMVYLQKENIIDESGMPKERFSAEFPKEGPSILRIQQVVRGDSAAYFCASSPLSGVSDTQYFGPGTRLTVL.

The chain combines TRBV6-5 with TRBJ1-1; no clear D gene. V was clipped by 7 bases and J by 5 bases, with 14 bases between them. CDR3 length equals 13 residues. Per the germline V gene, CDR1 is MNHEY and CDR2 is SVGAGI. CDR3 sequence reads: CASTHGGRTEAFF. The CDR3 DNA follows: TGTGCCAGCACCCACGGAGGGCGGACTGAAGCTTTCTTT.

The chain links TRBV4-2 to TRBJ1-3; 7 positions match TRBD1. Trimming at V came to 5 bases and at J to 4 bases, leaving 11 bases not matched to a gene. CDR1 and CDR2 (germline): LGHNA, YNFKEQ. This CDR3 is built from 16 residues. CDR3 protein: CASSSHPGGSGNTIYF. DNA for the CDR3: TGTGCCAGCAGCTCCCACCCAGGGGGGTCAGGAAACACCATATATTTT.

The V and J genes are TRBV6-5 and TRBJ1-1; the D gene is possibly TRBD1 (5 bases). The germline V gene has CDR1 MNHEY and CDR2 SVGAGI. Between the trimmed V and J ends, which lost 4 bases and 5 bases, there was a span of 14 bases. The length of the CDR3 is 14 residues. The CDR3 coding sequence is TGTGCCAGCAGTTCGGGGGGAGGAAGGACTGAAGCTTTCTTT. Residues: CASSSGGGRTEAFF.

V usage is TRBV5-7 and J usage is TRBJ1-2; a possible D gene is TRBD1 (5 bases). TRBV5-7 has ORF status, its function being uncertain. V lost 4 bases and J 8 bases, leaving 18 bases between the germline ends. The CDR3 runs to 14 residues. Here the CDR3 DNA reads TGTGCCAGCAGCCTCGGGGGGGGAGTAAAAGGCTACACCTTC. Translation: CASSLGGGVKGYTF.

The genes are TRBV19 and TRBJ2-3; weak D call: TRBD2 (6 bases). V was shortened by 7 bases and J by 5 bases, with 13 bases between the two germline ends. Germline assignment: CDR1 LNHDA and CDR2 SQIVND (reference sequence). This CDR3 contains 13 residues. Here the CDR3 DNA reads TGTGCCAGTAATCCAGGGAGGCGAGATACGCAGTATTTT. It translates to CASNPGRRDTQYF.

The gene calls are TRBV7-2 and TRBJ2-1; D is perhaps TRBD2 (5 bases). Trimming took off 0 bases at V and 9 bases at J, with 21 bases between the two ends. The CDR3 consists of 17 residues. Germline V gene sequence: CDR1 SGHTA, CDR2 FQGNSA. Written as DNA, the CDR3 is TGTGCCAGCAGCTTAGCGGTATTGAGGGAGAAAGGCGCTGAGCAGTTCTTC. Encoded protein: CASSLAVLREKGAEQFF.

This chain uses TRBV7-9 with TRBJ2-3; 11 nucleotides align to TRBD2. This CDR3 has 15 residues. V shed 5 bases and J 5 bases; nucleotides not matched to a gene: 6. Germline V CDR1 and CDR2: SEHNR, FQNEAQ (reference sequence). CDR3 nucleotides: TGTGCCAGCAGCCCCTCAACTAGCGGGAGAGATACGCAGTATTTT. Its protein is CASSPSTSGRDTQYF.

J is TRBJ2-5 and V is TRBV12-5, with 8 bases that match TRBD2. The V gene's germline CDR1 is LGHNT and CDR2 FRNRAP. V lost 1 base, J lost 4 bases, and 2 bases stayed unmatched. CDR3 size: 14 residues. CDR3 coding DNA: TGTGCTAGTGGTTTGGGCGGGGGGTTAGAGACCCAGTACTTC. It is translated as CASGLGGGLETQYF.

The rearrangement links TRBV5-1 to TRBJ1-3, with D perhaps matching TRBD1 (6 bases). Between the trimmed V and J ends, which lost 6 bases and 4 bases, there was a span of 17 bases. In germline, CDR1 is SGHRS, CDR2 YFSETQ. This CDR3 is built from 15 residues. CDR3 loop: CASTNRVGGGNTIYF. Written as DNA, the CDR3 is TGCGCCAGCACCAACAGGGTCGGAGGCGGAAACACCATATATTTT.

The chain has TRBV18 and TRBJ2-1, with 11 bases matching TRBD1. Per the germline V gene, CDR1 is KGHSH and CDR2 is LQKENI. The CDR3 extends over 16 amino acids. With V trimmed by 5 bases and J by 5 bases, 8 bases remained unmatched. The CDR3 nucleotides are TGTGCCAGCTCAAAAGGGACAGGGGGGTACCACAATGAGCAGTTCTTC. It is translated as CASSKGTGGYHNEQFF.

The CDR3 loop is CASSEGTGETQYF. The DNA for the CDR3 is TGTGCCAGCAGTGAGGGGACAGGGGAGACCCAGTACTTC. The V and J genes are TRBV6-1 and TRBJ2-5; 9 bases align to TRBD1. Trimming cost V 3 bases and J 5 bases; bases outside gene matches: 1. There are 13 residues in the CDR3. Germline lookup yields CDR1 MNHNS and CDR2 SASEGT.

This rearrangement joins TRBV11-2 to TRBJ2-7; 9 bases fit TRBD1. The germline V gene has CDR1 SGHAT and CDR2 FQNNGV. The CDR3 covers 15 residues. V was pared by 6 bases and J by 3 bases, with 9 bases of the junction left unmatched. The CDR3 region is CASRPWTGDSYEQYF. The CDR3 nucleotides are TGTGCCAGCAGACCCTGGACAGGGGACAGCTACGAGCAGTACTTC.

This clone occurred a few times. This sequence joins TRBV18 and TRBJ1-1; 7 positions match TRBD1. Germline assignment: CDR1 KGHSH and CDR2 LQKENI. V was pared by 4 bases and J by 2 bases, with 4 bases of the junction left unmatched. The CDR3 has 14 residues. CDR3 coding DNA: TGTGCCAGCTCACTGGGACAGCTCAACACTGAAGCTTTCTTT. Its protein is CASSLGQLNTEAFF.

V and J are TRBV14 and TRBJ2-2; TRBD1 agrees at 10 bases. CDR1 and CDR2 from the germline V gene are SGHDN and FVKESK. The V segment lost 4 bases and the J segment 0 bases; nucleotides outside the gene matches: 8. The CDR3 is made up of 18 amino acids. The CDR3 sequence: CASSRRDRGFANTGELFF. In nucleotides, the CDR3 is TGTGCCAGCAGCCGCCGGGACAGGGGATTCGCGAACACCGGGGAGCTGTTTTTT.

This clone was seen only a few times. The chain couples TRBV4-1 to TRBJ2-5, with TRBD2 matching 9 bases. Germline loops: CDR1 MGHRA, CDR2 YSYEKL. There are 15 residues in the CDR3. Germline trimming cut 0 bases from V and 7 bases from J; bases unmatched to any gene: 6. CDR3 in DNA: TGCGCCAGCAGCCAAGATCGGACTAGCGCGGGGACCCAGTACTTC. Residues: CASSQDRTSAGTQYF.

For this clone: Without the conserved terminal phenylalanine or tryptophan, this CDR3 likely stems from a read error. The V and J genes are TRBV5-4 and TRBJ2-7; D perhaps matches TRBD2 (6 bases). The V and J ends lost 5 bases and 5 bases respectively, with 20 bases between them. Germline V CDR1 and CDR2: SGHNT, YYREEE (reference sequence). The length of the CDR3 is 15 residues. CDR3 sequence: CASRRGAELPHEQYS. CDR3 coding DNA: TGTGCCAGCAGGCGGGGAGCGGAGTTGCCCCACGAGCAGTACTCC.